The clone carrying this T cell receptor (beta chain) was detected only a few times. The repertoire was sequenced with immunoSEQ multiplex PCR; TCRdb's copy has only in-frame clones and lacks some. The sample lists 100,000 to 120,000 clones, around 85% occurring once. Those enrolled in Seattle joined during active infection and were followed longitudinally afterward. These data belong to a study of blood T cell repertoires in COVID-19. This TCR was recovered from a woman aged 60-75 years with COVID-19, enrolled during active disease. Sequenced material: peripheral blood.

The CDR3 reads CASSPGRNSGNTIYF. The CDR3, as DNA: TGTGCCAGCAGCCCTGGCCGAAACTCTGGAAACACCATATATTTT. The chain carries TRBV7-3 and TRBJ1-3, with D hard to call. This CDR3 is built from 15 residues. Between the trimmed V and J ends, which lost 5 bases and 0 bases, there was a span of 11 bases. Germline lookup yields CDR1 SGHTA and CDR2 FQGTGA.